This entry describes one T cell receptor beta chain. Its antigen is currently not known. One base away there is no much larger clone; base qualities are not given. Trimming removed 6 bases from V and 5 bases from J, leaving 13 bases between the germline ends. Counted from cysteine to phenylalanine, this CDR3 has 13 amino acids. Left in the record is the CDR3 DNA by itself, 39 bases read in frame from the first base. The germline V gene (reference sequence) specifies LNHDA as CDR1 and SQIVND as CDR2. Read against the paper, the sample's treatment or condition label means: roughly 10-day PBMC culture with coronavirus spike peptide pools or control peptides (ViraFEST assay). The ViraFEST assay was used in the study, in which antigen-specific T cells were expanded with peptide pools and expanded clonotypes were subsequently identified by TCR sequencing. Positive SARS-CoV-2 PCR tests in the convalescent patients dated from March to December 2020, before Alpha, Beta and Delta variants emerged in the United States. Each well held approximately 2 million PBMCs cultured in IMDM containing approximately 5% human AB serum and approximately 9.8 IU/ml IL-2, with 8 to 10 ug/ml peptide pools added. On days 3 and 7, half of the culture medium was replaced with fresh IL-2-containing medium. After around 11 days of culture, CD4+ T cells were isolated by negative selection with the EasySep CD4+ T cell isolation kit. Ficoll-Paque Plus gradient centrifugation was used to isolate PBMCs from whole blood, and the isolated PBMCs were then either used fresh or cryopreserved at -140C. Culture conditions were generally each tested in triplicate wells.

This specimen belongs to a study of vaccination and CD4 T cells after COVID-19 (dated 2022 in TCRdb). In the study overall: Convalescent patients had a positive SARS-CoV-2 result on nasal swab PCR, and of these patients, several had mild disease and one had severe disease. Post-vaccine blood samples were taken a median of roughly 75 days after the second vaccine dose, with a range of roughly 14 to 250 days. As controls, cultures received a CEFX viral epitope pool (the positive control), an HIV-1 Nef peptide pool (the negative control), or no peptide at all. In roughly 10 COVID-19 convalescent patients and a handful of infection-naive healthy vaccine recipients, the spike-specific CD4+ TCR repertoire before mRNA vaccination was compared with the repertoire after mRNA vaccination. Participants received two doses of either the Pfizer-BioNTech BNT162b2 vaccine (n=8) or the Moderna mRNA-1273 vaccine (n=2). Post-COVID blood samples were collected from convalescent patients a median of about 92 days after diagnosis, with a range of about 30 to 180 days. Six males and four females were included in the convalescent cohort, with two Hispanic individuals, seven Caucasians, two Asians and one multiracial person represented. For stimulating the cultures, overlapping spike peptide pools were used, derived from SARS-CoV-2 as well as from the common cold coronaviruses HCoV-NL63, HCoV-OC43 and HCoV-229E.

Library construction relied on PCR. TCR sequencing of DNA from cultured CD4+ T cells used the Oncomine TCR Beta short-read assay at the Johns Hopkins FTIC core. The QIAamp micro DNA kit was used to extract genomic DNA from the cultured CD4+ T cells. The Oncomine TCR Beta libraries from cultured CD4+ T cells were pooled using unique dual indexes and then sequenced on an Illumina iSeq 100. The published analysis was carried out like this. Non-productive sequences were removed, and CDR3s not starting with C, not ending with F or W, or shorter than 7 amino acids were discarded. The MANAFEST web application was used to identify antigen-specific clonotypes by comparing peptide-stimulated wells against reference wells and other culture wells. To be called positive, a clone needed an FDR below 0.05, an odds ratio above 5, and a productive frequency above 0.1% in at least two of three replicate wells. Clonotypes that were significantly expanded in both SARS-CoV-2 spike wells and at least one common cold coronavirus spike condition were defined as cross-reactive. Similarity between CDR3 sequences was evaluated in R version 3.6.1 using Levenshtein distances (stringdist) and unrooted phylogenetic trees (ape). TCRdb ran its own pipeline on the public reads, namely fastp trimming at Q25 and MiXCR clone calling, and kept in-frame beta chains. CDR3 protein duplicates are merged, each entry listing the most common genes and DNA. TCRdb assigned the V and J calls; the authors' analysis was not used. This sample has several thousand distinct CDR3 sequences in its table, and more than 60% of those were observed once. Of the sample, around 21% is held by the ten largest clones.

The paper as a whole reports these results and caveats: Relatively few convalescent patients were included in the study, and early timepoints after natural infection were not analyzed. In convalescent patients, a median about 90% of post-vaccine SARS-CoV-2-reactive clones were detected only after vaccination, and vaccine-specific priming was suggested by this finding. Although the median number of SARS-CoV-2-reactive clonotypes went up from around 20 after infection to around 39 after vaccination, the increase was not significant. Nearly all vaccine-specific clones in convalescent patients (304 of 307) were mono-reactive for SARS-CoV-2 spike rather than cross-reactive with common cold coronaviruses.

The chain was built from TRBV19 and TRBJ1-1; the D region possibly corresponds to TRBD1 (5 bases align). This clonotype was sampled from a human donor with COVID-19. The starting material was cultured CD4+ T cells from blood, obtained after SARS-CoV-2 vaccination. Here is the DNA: TGTGCCAGTAGGGACACAATGGGGACTGAAGCTTTCTTT. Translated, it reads CASRDTMGTEAFF.